This T cell receptor beta chain was identified in a study of shared clonotypes between healthy human individuals. Points from the study as a whole: Sorted-subset sequencing, rarefaction showed, was incomplete despite large depth.

The germline V gene has CDR1 SGHTA and CDR2 FQGNSA. The CDR3 length is 15 residues. V lost 5 bases and J lost 5, with 16 bases in between. Measured with immunoSEQ multiplex PCR; TCRdb has only the in-frame clones, and not every one. Among about 2 million clones listed, about 95% were seen once. CD45RO-negative, CCR7-selected cells formed the naive CD8 fraction, which excluded terminally differentiated effector memory CD45RA+ cells. As regards this clone: The antigen remains undetermined.

The receptor comes from a man aged 18 to 30 in good health. The sample taken for sequencing was naive CD8+ T cells sorted from blood. The rearrangement uses TRBV7-2 and TRBJ1-5; D is ambiguous. CDR3 sequence (DNA): TGTGCCAGCAGCCCGGGTCCTTATACCGATCAGCCCCAGCATTTT. Translated: CASSPGPYTDQPQHF.